A selection of T cell receptor beta chains follows, all from one sample in a study of cytomegalovirus exposure and HLA in healthy donors. Some clones are missing from TCRdb's copy, which holds only in-frame ones; the method was immunoSEQ multiplex PCR. The repertoire consists of around 130,000 clones, with over 70% occurring once and the leading ten covering 1.5%. Sample: PBMCs. The origin of the receptors is a woman under 30 in good health and CMV-seronegative. CDR3s include the opening cysteine and the closing phenylalanine or tryptophan. D genes are given only for firm matches. Clone size is stated in some rows and not others, as once, few, many or a class when expanded.

D gene: NA; clone size: NA; J gene: TRBJ1-4; V gene: TRBV9; CDR3 DNA: TGTGCCAGCAGCGTAGCTTCTGGGGGGGAAAAACTGTTTTTT; CDR3 protein: CASSVASGGEKLFF
D gene: NA; clone size: NA; J gene: TRBJ1-5; V gene: TRBV18; CDR3 DNA: TGTGCCAGCCTACCCCGAGACACGAGTCAGCCCCAGCATTTT; CDR3 protein: CASLPRDTSQPQHF
D gene: NA; clone size: NA; J gene: TRBJ2-1; V gene: TRBV5-1; CDR3 DNA: TGCGCCAGCGCTCTCCGGACCAAGAGGGACAATGAGCAGTTCTTC; CDR3 protein: CASALRTKRDNEQFF
D gene: TRBD2; clone size: NA; J gene: TRBJ2-7; V gene: TRBV10-1; CDR3 DNA: TGCGCCAGCAGTGAGTCAGGACTAGCGGGAAGCGCCTACGAGCAGTACTTC; CDR3 protein: CASSESGLAGSAYEQYF
D gene: TRBD2; clone size: NA; J gene: TRBJ2-5; V gene: TRBV7-6; CDR3 DNA: TGTGCCAGCAGCTGGCGGACTAGCGGGACGGGGGAGCAGTACTTC; CDR3 protein: CASSWRTSGTGEQYF
D gene: TRBD1; clone size: NA; J gene: TRBJ2-4; V gene: TRBV4-2; CDR3 DNA: TGTGCCAGCAGCCAAGGTCCGGGACAGGGTGCCACTATACCCAAAAACAGTCAGTACTTC; CDR3 protein: CASSQGPGQGATIPKNSQYF
D gene: NA; clone size: NA; J gene: TRBJ2-1; V gene: TRBV9; CDR3 DNA: TGTGCCAGCAGCTTACACGGGGTAACCTACAATGAGCAGTTCTTC; CDR3 protein: CASSLHGVTYNEQFF
D gene: NA; clone size: NA; J gene: TRBJ2-1; V gene: TRBV2; CDR3 DNA: TGTGCCATTATACAGGGCTGGGGTGAGCAGTTCTTC; CDR3 protein: CAIIQGWGEQFF
D gene: TRBD2; clone size: NA; J gene: TRBJ2-2; V gene: TRBV13; CDR3 DNA: TGTGCCAGCAGCTCCGGACTAGCGGGGGCGGGCGGGGAGCTGTTTTTT; CDR3 protein: CASSSGLAGAGGELFF
D gene: NA; clone size: NA; J gene: TRBJ1-5; V gene: TRBV21-1; CDR3 DNA: TGTGCCAGCAGTTCGACAGGGAGCAATCAGCCCCAGCATTTT; CDR3 protein: CASSSTGSNQPQHF
D gene: NA; clone size: few; J gene: TRBJ1-5; V gene: TRBV19; CDR3 DNA: TGTGCCAGTAGTATAGCCAGAGACACCTATAGCAATCAGCCCCAGCATTTT; CDR3 protein: CASSIARDTYSNQPQHF
D gene: NA; clone size: NA; J gene: TRBJ1-3; V gene: TRBV5-1; CDR3 DNA: TGCGCCAGCAGCTTGGAAGGACAGTTCTCTGGAAACACCATATATTTT; CDR3 protein: CASSLEGQFSGNTIYF
D gene: TRBD2; clone size: NA; J gene: TRBJ2-2; V gene: TRBV4-1; CDR3 DNA: TGCGCCAGCAGCCCCACGGGAGGTAGGGTCACCGGGGAGCTGTTTTTT; CDR3 protein: CASSPTGGRVTGELFF
D gene: NA; clone size: NA; J gene: TRBJ1-6; V gene: TRBV2; CDR3 DNA: TGTGCCAGCCAAGGAGGAGGTGATTCACCCCTCCACTTT; CDR3 protein: CASQGGGDSPLHF
D gene: NA; clone size: NA; J gene: TRBJ1-6; V gene: TRBV30; CDR3 DNA: TGTGCCTGGAGTTCGGTACAGGCTCGAAATTCACCCCTCCACTTT; CDR3 protein: CAWSSVQARNSPLHF
D gene: NA; clone size: NA; J gene: TRBJ1-1; V gene: TRBV30; CDR3 DNA: TGTGCCTGGAGCCCGAGGAACACTGAAGCTTTCTTT; CDR3 protein: CAWSPRNTEAFF
D gene: NA; clone size: NA; J gene: TRBJ2-7; V gene: TRBV7-2; CDR3 DNA: TGTGCCAGCAGCCGAGGCAGGGTCTACGAGCAGTACTTC; CDR3 protein: CASSRGRVYEQYF
D gene: TRBD2; clone size: NA; J gene: TRBJ2-1; V gene: TRBV4-1; CDR3 DNA: TGCGCCAGCAGCCAAGTGGGGGGGGGACTCTACAATGAGCAGTTCTTC; CDR3 protein: CASSQVGGGLYNEQFF
D gene: TRBD1; clone size: NA; J gene: TRBJ1-1; V gene: TRBV7-2; CDR3 DNA: TGTGCCAGCAGCTCCGATTCCGGGACAGGAGGGACTGAAGCTTTCTTT; CDR3 protein: CASSSDSGTGGTEAFF
D gene: NA; clone size: NA; J gene: TRBJ1-1; V gene: TRBV7-2; CDR3 DNA: TGTGCCAGCAGCTTATACCAGGGTTCAGGGAATGAAGCTTTCTTT; CDR3 protein: CASSLYQGSGNEAFF
D gene: NA; clone size: NA; J gene: TRBJ2-1; V gene: TRBV11-2; CDR3 DNA: TGTGCCAGCAGCCCCGGGAATCATAACAATGAGCAGTTCTTC; CDR3 protein: CASSPGNHNNEQFF
D gene: NA; clone size: NA; J gene: TRBJ2-2; V gene: TRBV27; CDR3 DNA: TGTGCCAGCACAAAATCCGCGCCAAACACCGGGGAGCTGTTTTTT; CDR3 protein: CASTKSAPNTGELFF
D gene: NA; clone size: NA; J gene: TRBJ2-7; V gene: TRBV5-1; CDR3 DNA: TGCGCCAGCAGCTCCATGACAGGTATCCCCTCCTACGAGCAGTACTTC; CDR3 protein: CASSSMTGIPSYEQYF
D gene: NA; clone size: once; J gene: TRBJ1-2; V gene: TRBV7-2; CDR3 DNA: TGTGCCAGCAGCTTAGCGCAGGTCGGGGATGGCTACACCTTC; CDR3 protein: CASSLAQVGDGYTF
D gene: TRBD1; clone size: NA; J gene: TRBJ2-2; V gene: TRBV14; CDR3 DNA: TGTGCCAGCAGCCCGACAGGGGCCCGGAACACCGGGGAGCTGTTTTTT; CDR3 protein: CASSPTGARNTGELFF
D gene: NA; clone size: NA; J gene: TRBJ1-2; V gene: TRBV2; CDR3 DNA: TGTGCCAGCAGTGAAAGGGGGGGGAGTGGCTACACCTTC; CDR3 protein: CASSERGGSGYTF
D gene: NA; clone size: NA; J gene: TRBJ1-2; V gene: TRBV6-5; CDR3 DNA: TGTGCCAGCAGTTACTCGAGGGGGATGATTAGCCATGGCTACACCTTC; CDR3 protein: CASSYSRGMISHGYTF
D gene: TRBD1; clone size: NA; J gene: TRBJ1-1; V gene: TRBV6-5; CDR3 DNA: TGTGCCAGCAGCCCCGGGACAGGGAACACTGAAGCTTTCTTT; CDR3 protein: CASSPGTGNTEAFF
D gene: NA; clone size: NA; J gene: TRBJ1-1; V gene: TRBV5-1; CDR3 DNA: TGCGCCAGCAGCTTGGGACCCCGGGGGGACACTGAAGCTTTCTTT; CDR3 protein: CASSLGPRGDTEAFF
D gene: TRBD1; clone size: few; J gene: TRBJ2-1; V gene: TRBV19; CDR3 DNA: TGTGCCAGTAATCGACAGGGGATCTACAATGAGCAGTTCTTC; CDR3 protein: CASNRQGIYNEQFF
D gene: NA; clone size: NA; J gene: TRBJ1-2; V gene: TRBV29-1; CDR3 DNA: TGCAGCGTTGATCAGGACAGCTATGGCTACACCTTC; CDR3 protein: CSVDQDSYGYTF
D gene: TRBD1; clone size: NA; J gene: TRBJ2-1; V gene: TRBV4-1; CDR3 DNA: TGCGCCAGCAGCCAAGTACGGGACAGTTACAATGAGCAGTTCTTC; CDR3 protein: CASSQVRDSYNEQFF
D gene: NA; clone size: NA; J gene: TRBJ1-3; V gene: TRBV5-6; CDR3 DNA: TGTGCCAGCAGCTTAATAAGCCTCTCTGGAAACACCATATATTTT; CDR3 protein: CASSLISLSGNTIYF
D gene: NA; clone size: NA; J gene: TRBJ1-2; V gene: TRBV9; CDR3 DNA: TGTGCCAGCAGCGTAGTCAAGGGGTATGGCTACACCTTC; CDR3 protein: CASSVVKGYGYTF
D gene: NA; clone size: NA; J gene: TRBJ1-1; V gene: TRBV7-9; CDR3 DNA: TGTGCCAGCAGTCCGTCCAGTGAAGCTTTCTTT; CDR3 protein: CASSPSSEAFF
D gene: NA; clone size: NA; J gene: TRBJ2-1; V gene: TRBV28; CDR3 DNA: TGTGCCAGCAGTTTAGGGACTCAATACAATGAGCAGTTCTTC; CDR3 protein: CASSLGTQYNEQFF
D gene: NA; clone size: NA; J gene: TRBJ1-4; V gene: TRBV30; CDR3 DNA: TGTGCCTGGATGCGGGACTCTGAAAAACTGTTTTTT; CDR3 protein: CAWMRDSEKLFF
D gene: NA; clone size: NA; J gene: TRBJ2-1; V gene: TRBV20-1; CDR3 DNA: TGCAGTGCTCCTCGTTACAATGAGCAGTTCTTC; CDR3 protein: CSAPRYNEQFF
D gene: NA; clone size: NA; J gene: TRBJ1-1; V gene: TRBV5-1; CDR3 DNA: TGCGCCAGCAGCTTGTCTGGCCTTATGAACACTGAAGCTTTCTTT; CDR3 protein: CASSLSGLMNTEAFF
D gene: NA; clone size: NA; J gene: TRBJ1-4; V gene: TRBV6-5; CDR3 DNA: TGTGCCAGCAGTTACTATCGTGCAACTAATGAAAAACTGTTTTTT; CDR3 protein: CASSYYRATNEKLFF
D gene: NA; clone size: once; J gene: TRBJ1-5; V gene: TRBV5-5; CDR3 DNA: TGTGCCAGCAGCGTCGCAGGGAATCAGCCCCAGCATTTT; CDR3 protein: CASSVAGNQPQHF
D gene: NA; clone size: NA; J gene: TRBJ2-7; V gene: TRBV7-6; CDR3 DNA: TGTGCCAGCAGCTTACAGGGCAGGAACGAGCAGTACTTC; CDR3 protein: CASSLQGRNEQYF
D gene: TRBD2; clone size: NA; J gene: TRBJ2-7; V gene: TRBV6-1; CDR3 DNA: TGTGCCAGCGGGGGGGGTAGCGTCTACGAGCAGTACTTC; CDR3 protein: CASGGGSVYEQYF
D gene: NA; clone size: NA; J gene: TRBJ2-1; V gene: TRBV27; CDR3 DNA: TGTGCCAGCAGTTTATCCTCAGGGGAGAAGTACAATGAGCAGTTCTTC; CDR3 protein: CASSLSSGEKYNEQFF
D gene: TRBD2; clone size: NA; J gene: TRBJ2-1; V gene: TRBV5-4; CDR3 DNA: TGTGCCAGCAGCCAACCTCCCGGGACTAGCGGGAAATCCTACAATGAGCAGTTCTTC; CDR3 protein: CASSQPPGTSGKSYNEQFF
D gene: TRBD1; clone size: few; J gene: TRBJ1-6; V gene: TRBV5-6; CDR3 DNA: TGTGCCAGCAGCTTTTTCGGGGACAGATTACCGAATTCACCCCTCCACTTT; CDR3 protein: CASSFFGDRLPNSPLHF
D gene: TRBD2; clone size: NA; J gene: TRBJ2-1; V gene: TRBV27; CDR3 DNA: TGTGCCAGCAGTTTGGGAGCGGGAGGCTCCTACAATGAGCAGTTCTTC; CDR3 protein: CASSLGAGGSYNEQFF
D gene: NA; clone size: NA; J gene: TRBJ1-1; V gene: TRBV2; CDR3 DNA: TGTGCCAGCAGTGAACTTTCGACAGAGTTCACTGAAGCTTTCTTT; CDR3 protein: CASSELSTEFTEAFF
D gene: NA; clone size: NA; J gene: TRBJ1-1; V gene: TRBV10-2; CDR3 DNA: TGCGCCAGCCAATTCCAATTGGGAGGCCATGAAGCTTTCTTT; CDR3 protein: CASQFQLGGHEAFF
D gene: NA; clone size: NA; J gene: TRBJ1-5; V gene: TRBV6-1; CDR3 DNA: TGTGCCAGCAGCCGCAGGGGCGGGCAGCCCCAGCATTTT; CDR3 protein: CASSRRGGQPQHF